Each of the 26 T cell receptor beta chains below was sequenced from the same sample in a study of blood T cell repertoires in COVID-19. Sequencing was performed with immunoSEQ multiplex PCR; in TCRdb, only in-frame clones are kept and a portion is missing. The sample consists of about 130,000 clones, about 80% of them appearing once. What was sequenced was peripheral blood. Receptor source: a woman between 45 and 60 years old with acute or convalescent COVID-19.

This clone appeared once. This sequence joins TRBV19 and TRBJ2-7; perhaps TRBD1 as D (5 bases). V was shortened by 6 bases and J by 3 bases, with 15 bases between the two germline ends. This CDR3 has 14 residues. The germline CDR1 and CDR2 sequences are LNHDA and SQIVND (reference sequence). The CDR3, as DNA: TGTGCCAGTAGCGGCCCCAAGGGGATCTACGAGCAGTACTTC. Its protein is CASSGPKGIYEQYF.

V usage is TRBV5-4 and J usage is TRBJ1-2, with a weak D call TRBD1 (6 bases). The germline gives CDR1 SGHNT, CDR2 YYREEE (reference sequence). CDR3 length: 15 residues. V was shortened by 4 bases and J by 8 bases, with 21 bases between the two germline ends. The CDR3 DNA sequence: TGTGCCAGCAGCCCCCAGACAGGAGCCTCGATCGGCTACACCTTC. Its protein is CASSPQTGASIGYTF.

This sequence joins TRBV6-5 and TRBJ1-3, with D unclear. The ends were cut back, 2 bases at V and 2 bases at J, with 10 bases in the middle. This CDR3 has 15 amino acids. Germline V gene data show CDR1 as MNHEY and CDR2 as SVGAGI. CDR3: CASSYGGETGNTIYF. Written as DNA, the CDR3 is TGTGCCAGCAGTTACGGAGGAGAAACTGGAAACACCATATATTTT.

V is TRBV27 and J is TRBJ1-6; no definite D call. CDR3 length equals 13 residues. V lost 6 bases, J lost 6 bases, and 9 bases lay in between. CDR1 and CDR2 (germline): MNHEY, SMNVEV (reference sequence). Here the CDR3 reads CASSPILNSPLHF. In nucleotides, the CDR3 is TGTGCCAGCAGCCCCATACTTAATTCACCCCTCCACTTT.

This clone was seen just once. CDR3 in DNA: TGTGCCTGGACCACGGGACTAGCGGGAGTTGAGCAGTTCTTC. Protein product: CAWTTGLAGVEQFF. The rearrangement uses TRBV30 and TRBJ2-1, with 14 bases aligning to TRBD2. V lost 4 bases, J lost 9 bases, and 5 bases stayed unmatched. Germline lookup yields CDR1 GTSNPN and CDR2 SVGIG (reference sequence). This CDR3 has 14 amino acids.

This clone was recorded once. The rearrangement links TRBV12-3 or TRBV12-4 to TRBJ1-1; unclear D gene. The CDR3 extends over 12 amino acids. V was shortened by 5 bases and J by 4 bases, with 8 bases between the two germline ends. In DNA form, the CDR3 reads TGTGCCAGCAGTCTAACCGGCACTGAAGCTTTCTTT. Encoded protein: CASSLTGTEAFF.

The chain has TRBV2 and TRBJ1-6; D is unclear. From germline, CDR1 is SNHLY and CDR2 FYNNEI. V lost 4 bases and J lost 8, with 9 bases in between. This CDR3 is built from 13 residues. This chain's CDR3 is CASSVGRDSPLHF. The CDR3 nucleotides are TGTGCCAGCAGTGTTGGGAGGGATTCACCCCTCCACTTT.

The chain employs TRBV5-4 and TRBJ1-6; tentatively, D is TRBD1 (5 bases). The CDR3 consists of 13 residues. Germline values: CDR1 SGHNT, CDR2 YYREEE (reference sequence). The V and J ends lost 3 bases and 6 bases respectively, with 7 bases between them. This CDR3 reads CASSYDSNSPLHF. The CDR3 DNA reads as TGTGCCAGCAGCTATGACAGTAATTCACCCCTCCACTTT. Looking up the rest from reference TRBV5-4 and TRBJ1-6 gives the full variable domain: ETGVTQSPTHLIKTRGQQVTLRCSSQSGHNTVSWYQQALGQGPQFIFQYYREEENGRGNFPPRFSGLQFPNYSSELNVNALELDDSALYLCASSYDSNSPLHFGNGTRLTVT.

This chain connects TRBV10-3 to TRBJ1-1; D ambiguous. Germline V gene lookup returns CDR1 ENHRY and CDR2 SYGVKD. Trimming took 0 bases from V and 6 from J, leaving 8 bases between them. The CDR3 loop spans 13 amino acids. CDR3 DNA sequence: TGTGCCATCAGTGAGTCAGGAGGAGCTGAAGCTTTCTTT. Translation: CAISESGGAEAFF.

This clone was seen only once. The gene calls are TRBV20-1 and TRBJ1-1, with D uncertain. CDR3 length: 11 residues. The V gene's germline CDR1 is DFQATT and CDR2 SNEGSKA (reference sequence). V was clipped by 5 bases and J by 10 bases, with 14 bases between them. The CDR3 is CSAPSDGRAFF. For the CDR3, the DNA is TGCAGTGCTCCCTCGGACGGGAGAGCTTTCTTT.

The genes are TRBV6-1 and TRBJ1-2; D is uncertain. V was clipped by 3 bases and J by 8 bases, with 7 bases between them. This CDR3 region has 11 residues. The V gene's germline CDR1 is MNHNS and CDR2 SASEGT. The CDR3 coding sequence is TGTGCCAGCAGTGACGCGTTGGGCTACACCTTC. Translating gives CASSDALGYTF.

CDR3 sequence (DNA): TGTGCCAGCAACGCTTGGCTTAACTATGGCTACACCTTC. Its protein is CASNAWLNYGYTF. The rearrangement joins TRBV2 to TRBJ1-2; the D is unclear. Per germline, CDR1 SNHLY and CDR2 FYNNEI. The CDR3 has 13 residues. V lost 7 bases, J lost 1 base, and 10 bases lay in between.

The V gene is TRBV5-4, the J gene TRBJ2-5, with 7 positions matching TRBD2. From germline, CDR1 is SGHNT and CDR2 YYREEE (reference sequence). The CDR3 loop spans 18 amino acids. V was clipped by 4 bases and J by 4 bases; unmatched bases: 19. CDR3 amino acids: CASSPLRSGSGGGETQYF. For the CDR3, the DNA is TGTGCCAGCAGCCCTCTCCGGTCAGGGAGTGGGGGGGGAGAGACCCAGTACTTC.

This clone was counted once. The rearrangement uses TRBV6-5 and TRBJ2-3; 9 bases agree with TRBD2. Germline V lookup: CDR1 MNHEY, CDR2 SVGAGI. Trimming at V came to 6 bases and at J to 0 bases, leaving 4 bases not matched to a gene. This CDR3 comprises 15 residues. CDR3 DNA: TGTGCCAGCAGAATAGCGGGAGAAAGCACAGATACGCAGTATTTT. Translation: CASRIAGESTDTQYF.

V is TRBV29-1 and J is TRBJ2-5, with D possibly matching TRBD2 (5 bases). CDR3 size: 13 residues. Germline V gene data show CDR1 as SQVTM and CDR2 as ANQGSEA. The germline V and J ends were trimmed by 4 bases and 5 bases, with 14 bases remaining between them. In nucleotides, the CDR3 is TGCAGCGTTGTGTCGGGATATCGGGAGACCCAGTACTTC. Translation: CSVVSGYRETQYF. The complete variable domain, with remaining parts taken from reference TRBV29-1 and TRBJ2-5, reads SAVISQKPSRDICQRGTSLTIQCQVDSQVTMMFWYRQQPGQSLTLIATANQGSEATYESGFVIDKFPISRPNLTFSTLTVSNMSPEDSSIYLCSVVSGYRETQYFGPGTRLLVL.

V gene TRBV9 combines with J gene TRBJ1-6; D not resolved. CDR1 is SGDLS and CDR2 is YYNGEE in the germline V gene. The CDR3 is made up of 12 amino acids. V dropped 0 bases and J dropped 9 bases, with 4 bases sitting between them. CDR3 region: CASSVDTSPLHF. The CDR3 region has the DNA TGTGCCAGCAGCGTAGACACTTCACCCCTCCACTTT.

The rearrangement uses TRBV5-8 and TRBJ1-5; 7 bases align to TRBD1. Germline lookup yields CDR1 SGHTS and CDR2 YDEGEE. This CDR3 contains 15 residues. Trimming at V came to 3 bases and at J to 3 bases, leaving 6 bases not matched to a gene. Here the CDR3 reads CASSSGTAVNQPQHF. The CDR3 DNA reads TGTGCCAGCAGCTCCGGGACAGCAGTCAATCAGCCCCAGCATTTT.

This chain connects TRBV11-1 to TRBJ2-7, with TRBD2 matching over 7 bases. The trim removed 5 bases at V and 3 bases at J, leaving 7 bases unmatched. From germline, CDR1 is SGHAT and CDR2 FQDESV (reference sequence). The CDR3 contains 14 residues. In nucleotides, the CDR3 is TGTGCCAGCAGCAGCGGGACGGGGAGCTACGAGCAGTACTTC. It encodes CASSSGTGSYEQYF.

The rearrangement links TRBV30 to TRBJ2-1, with 9 bases identical to TRBD1. The length of the CDR3 is 12 residues. Germline V gene sequence: CDR1 GTSNPN, CDR2 SVGIG (reference sequence). J was trimmed by 13 bases and V by 5 bases; bases with no gene match: 9. The DNA for the CDR3 is TGTGCCTGGGAACCGGGACAGGGAATTCAGTTCTTC. Its protein is CAWEPGQGIQFF.

For the CDR3, the DNA is TGTGCCAGCAGCTTGGGGCAATCAGGGGGTTTGAACACTGAAGCTTTCTTT. Amino acids: CASSLGQSGGLNTEAFF. The V call is TRBV5-4, the J call TRBJ1-1; 7 bases are a match to TRBD1. With 0 bases clipped from V and 0 bases from J, the junction kept 8 bases outside the gene matches. CDR3 length: 17 amino acids. Per germline, CDR1 SGHNT and CDR2 YYREEE (reference sequence).

The chain uses TRBV4-1 and TRBJ2-7; 8 positions match TRBD2. Germline values: CDR1 MGHRA, CDR2 YSYEKL. The CDR3 spans 16 residues. The J segment lost 6 bases and the V segment lost 2 bases, leaving 12 bases of the junction unmatched. The CDR3 protein is CASSQTPGTSPSEQYF. DNA for the CDR3: TGCGCCAGCAGCCAAACCCCCGGGACTAGTCCCTCCGAGCAGTACTTC.

This clone has a handful of counts. The chain joins TRBV15 to TRBJ1-4; D is unresolved. The CDR3 extends over 13 amino acids. Trimming removed 3 bases from V and 5 bases from J, with 7 bases in between. Germline CDR1 reads LNHNV; CDR2 reads YYDKDF (reference sequence). The CDR3 here is CATSRLRNEKLFF. The CDR3 DNA sequence: TGTGCCACCAGCAGGTTACGGAATGAAAAACTGTTTTTT.

As regards this clone: At one end the junction does not follow the germline gene, possibly because of a read error. The rearrangement links TRBV11-2 to TRBJ2-7; TRBD2 matches 10 bases. In germline, CDR1 is SGHAT, CDR2 FQNNGV. This CDR3 is built from 12 residues. CDR3 DNA: TGTGCCAGCAGCTCCCGTGTAGCGGGGGGCCGCTTC. This translates into CASSSRVAGGRF.

The chain combines TRBV14 with TRBJ2-7, with D maybe TRBD2 (5 bases). Germline values: CDR1 SGHDN, CDR2 FVKESK. The ends were cut back, 1 base at V and 5 bases at J, with 6 bases in the middle. The CDR3 is 12 residues long. The CDR3 DNA follows: TGTGCCAGCAGCCAAGGAGGGCACGAGCAGTACTTC. Translation: CASSQGGHEQYF.

This chain joins TRBV9 and TRBJ2-5; TRBD1 might be the D (6 bases). The CDR3 spans 17 residues. V lost 0 bases and J 5 bases, leaving 20 bases between the germline ends. Germline lookup yields CDR1 SGDLS and CDR2 YYNGEE. The CDR3 spells CASSVGAQGRLMETQYF. CDR3 DNA sequence: TGTGCCAGCAGCGTAGGGGCGCAGGGGCGTTTGATGGAGACCCAGTACTTC.

The rearrangement links TRBV5-6 to TRBJ1-6; D is uncertain. This CDR3 region has 16 residues. Trimming took off 2 bases at V and 9 bases at J, with 18 bases between the two ends. Germline CDR1 reads SGHDT; CDR2 reads YYEEEE. CDR3 residues: CASSFNTASPRSPLHF. The CDR3 DNA reads as TGTGCCAGCAGCTTTAATACAGCCTCCCCCCGTTCACCCCTCCACTTT.